These 22 T cell receptor beta chains were all obtained from the same sample, sequenced in a study of CD8 T cells in Susac syndrome. After extraction with the RNeasy kit, roughly 0.45 to 1 ug of the RNA was reverse transcribed using random hexamers. TCRdb processed the immunoSEQ multiplex PCR reads anew with MiXCR; each CDR3 protein has one entry. Here the sample spans some 200,000 distinct CDR3 sequences, approximately 94% being singletons. Material: CD4+ T cells from PBMCs. These receptors originate from a human donor with Susac syndrome.

V usage is TRBV12-3 or TRBV12-4 and J usage is TRBJ1-3; 8 bases fit TRBD1. This CDR3 region has 16 residues. J lost 6 bases, V lost 4 bases, and 11 bases had no gene match. The CDR3 DNA sequence: TGTGCCAGCAGTTCCCTGACAGGGGCTCTCGTAAACACCATATATTTT. Translating it yields CASSSLTGALVNTIYF.

The rearrangement links TRBV11-2 to TRBJ2-3; possibly TRBD1 for D (6 bases). Trimming cost V 1 base and J 2 bases, with 13 bases left between them. CDR1 and CDR2 (germline): SGHAT, FQNNGV. The CDR3 is made up of 16 amino acids. CDR3 sequence: CASSLGSRGNTDTQYF. CDR3 in DNA: TGTGCCAGCAGCTTAGGATCCAGGGGAAACACAGATACGCAGTATTTT.

This clonotype appeared a single time. The chain is built from TRBV18 and TRBJ1-5, with TRBD1 as a possible D gene (5 bases). This CDR3 is 15 amino acids long. V was pared by 3 bases and J by 3 bases, with 12 bases between. Germline assignment: CDR1 KGHSH and CDR2 LQKENI. CDR3 nucleotides: TGTGCCAGCTCACCGGAGGGGTTCCCCAATCAGCCCCAGCATTTT. Its translation: CASSPEGFPNQPQHF.

The CDR3 protein is CAWSVLGTGDEKLFF. The CDR3 DNA sequence: TGTGCCTGGAGTGTTTTGGGGACAGGGGATGAAAAACTGTTTTTT. The chain joins TRBV30 to TRBJ1-4, with 10 bases fitting TRBD1. Per the germline V gene, CDR1 is GTSNPN and CDR2 is SVGIG (reference sequence). The CDR3 is 15 amino acids. V was clipped by 0 bases and J by 6 bases; unmatched bases: 4.

The chain uses TRBV24-1 and TRBJ1-2, with D perhaps matching TRBD1 (6 bases). This CDR3 has 18 residues. V was pared by 6 bases and J by 5 bases, with 27 bases between. Germline lookup yields CDR1 KGHDR and CDR2 SFDVKD. The CDR3 DNA reads TGTGCCACCAGTAGTCTCCGACCAACTACCGGGACACCTTATGGCTACACCTTC. Its translation is CATSSLRPTTGTPYGYTF.

The CDR3 coding sequence is TGTGCCAGTAGTATAGAGTTTGAGGGAAACTATGGCTACACCTTC. Translation gives CASSIEFEGNYGYTF. The chain has TRBV19 and TRBJ1-2; no firm D call. The CDR3 sequence is 15 residues long. V dropped 0 bases and J dropped 2 bases, with 10 bases sitting between them. CDR1 is LNHDA and CDR2 is SQIVND in the germline V gene (reference sequence).

This clonotype appeared a single time. The chain recombines TRBV5-1 with TRBJ2-5; 8 bases fit TRBD2. The V gene end was trimmed by 3 bases and the J gene end by 4 bases; junction bases not matched to a gene: 5. Germline V gene lookup returns CDR1 SGHRS and CDR2 YFSETQ. This CDR3 is built from 14 residues. CDR3 DNA sequence: TGCGCCAGCAGCTCCCCGGGGGGGTCAGAGACCCAGTACTTC. Protein product: CASSSPGGSETQYF.

V usage is TRBV7-2 and J usage is TRBJ2-5; a weak D match, TRBD2 (5 bases). Germline V gives CDR1 SGHTA, CDR2 FQGNSA. Trimming stripped 3 bases from V and 4 bases from J, with 9 bases between. This CDR3 spans 13 amino acids. The CDR3 DNA reads TGTGCCAGCAGCTTCTCTAGCATAGAGACCCAGTACTTC. This sequence encodes CASSFSSIETQYF.

The chain couples TRBV3-1 to TRBJ1-1; 10 bases are shared with TRBD1. The CDR3 consists of 15 residues. CDR1 and CDR2 (germline): LGHDT, YNNKEL (reference sequence). Losses at the gene ends were 4 bases for V and 4 bases for J; bases not matched to a gene: 6. CDR3 region: CASSPRQGAITEAFF. CDR3 bases: TGTGCCAGCAGCCCGAGACAGGGGGCGATCACTGAAGCTTTCTTT.

CDR3 bases: TGTGCCAGCTCACTCCGACCAGGATTTCGAGGCTACACCTTC. Amino acid sequence: CASSLRPGFRGYTF. The chain is built from TRBV18 and TRBJ1-2; D is undetermined. Deletions cut 4 bases from V and 8 bases from J, with 17 bases between. The germline gives CDR1 KGHSH, CDR2 LQKENI. This CDR3 contains 14 residues.

The chain couples TRBV7-3 to TRBJ2-4; 8 bases align to TRBD2. V lost 5 bases to trimming and J lost 9 bases; unmatched junction nucleotides: 15. CDR1 is SGHTA, CDR2 FQGTGA, per germline. The CDR3 extends over 16 amino acids. The CDR3 bases are TGTGCCAGCAGCCGGGGGGGGACCGCGGAAGCAAGCATTCAGTACTTC. This codes for CASSRGGTAEASIQYF.

The V gene is TRBV29-1, the J gene TRBJ2-3; 8 bases agree with TRBD1. Germline CDR1 and CDR2: SQVTM and ANQGSEA. V dropped 8 bases and J dropped 5; count of bases not matched to a gene: 6. CDR3 length: 12 amino acids. This CDR3 is CSFHRGRDTQYF. For the CDR3, the DNA is TGCAGCTTCCACAGGGGGAGAGATACGCAGTATTTT.

The rearrangement links TRBV6-5 to TRBJ2-7; TRBD1 matches at 7 bases. The V segment lost 2 bases and the J segment 4 bases; nucleotides outside the gene matches: 8. The CDR3 is 15 amino acids. Germline V gives CDR1 MNHEY, CDR2 SVGAGI. CDR3 residues: CASSYLRDSAYEQYF. CDR3 DNA: TGTGCCAGCAGTTACCTCCGGGACAGCGCTTACGAGCAGTACTTC.

This rearrangement joins TRBV20-1 to TRBJ2-7; the D call may be TRBD1 or TRBD2 (5 bases each). Deletions cut 5 bases from V and 0 bases from J, with 11 bases between. The CDR3 loop spans 13 amino acids. Germline V gene data show CDR1 as DFQATT and CDR2 as SNEGSKA (reference sequence). For the CDR3, the DNA is TGCAGTGCTGACCGGGACGGCTCCTACGAGCAGTACTTC. This translates into CSADRDGSYEQYF.

The V call is TRBV6-2 or TRBV6-3, the J call TRBJ2-1; 8 bases fit TRBD1. The CDR3 has 14 residues. Unmatched junction bases numbered 6, after V lost 5 bases and J lost 6 bases. Germline lookup yields CDR1 MNHEY and CDR2 SVGEGT. CDR3 bases: TGTGCCAGCAGTCACACCGGGACAGGCAATGAGCAGTTCTTC. As protein: CASSHTGTGNEQFF.

This clonotype has just a few counts. Written as DNA, the CDR3 is TGTGCCAGCAGCAAAGGACAGGGGGACTACGAGCAGTACTTC. Amino acids: CASSKGQGDYEQYF. The J gene is TRBJ2-7, the V gene TRBV21-1; the DNA was not compared with TRBD1, the D call given in the table. TRBV21-1 is reported as a pseudogene. This CDR3 region has 14 residues.

In this sample, this clonotype turned up a few times. The V call is TRBV20-1, the J call TRBJ2-7; 9 positions match TRBD1. V dropped 7 bases and J dropped 1; count of bases not matched to a gene: 11. This CDR3 has 15 residues. Looked up from germline, CDR1 is DFQATT and CDR2 is SNEGSKA (reference sequence). This CDR3 is CSVSAGGTGSYEQYF. The CDR3 region has the DNA TGCAGTGTTTCGGCCGGCGGGACAGGGTCCTACGAGCAGTACTTC.

The chain couples TRBV7-2 to TRBJ2-3; D ambiguous. This CDR3 comprises 14 residues. Germline loops: CDR1 SGHTA, CDR2 FQGNSA. V dropped 1 base and J dropped 4 bases, with 9 bases sitting between them. Here the CDR3 reads CASSLGFESDTQYF. Here the CDR3 DNA reads TGTGCCAGCAGCTTAGGCTTCGAGTCAGATACGCAGTATTTT.

The chain has TRBV19 and TRBJ1-5, with TRBD1 as a possible D gene (5 bases). The CDR3 length is 14 residues. V lost 8 bases, J lost 5 bases, and 16 bases lay in between. CDR1 is LNHDA, CDR2 SQIVND, per germline (reference sequence). DNA of the CDR3: TGTGCCAGTTCGACCCAGGGAGGGGATCAGCCCCAGCATTTT. Translation gives CASSTQGGDQPQHF.

This chain connects TRBV5-1 to TRBJ1-1, with D possibly matching TRBD1 (6 bases). Germline CDR1 reads SGHRS; CDR2 reads YFSETQ. The CDR3 runs to 15 residues. V gave up 2 bases and J gave up 6 bases, with 17 bases separating them. The CDR3 loop is CASSLPTGGVPEAFF. The CDR3 bases are TGCGCCAGCAGCTTACCGACAGGTGGGGTCCCTGAAGCTTTCTTT.

This chain uses TRBV3-1 with TRBJ2-7, with D possibly being TRBD1 or TRBD2 (5 bases each). This CDR3 spans 12 amino acids. Germline CDR1 is LGHDT and CDR2 is YNNKEL (reference sequence). The V end lost 4 bases, the J end lost 5 bases, and 9 bases lay between the germline ends. DNA of the CDR3: TGTGCCAGCAGCCTCAGGGACCACGAGCAGTACTTC. Translation: CASSLRDHEQYF.

This chain joins TRBV5-6 and TRBJ1-1, with 12 bases lining up with TRBD1. This CDR3 comprises 15 residues. V lost 4 bases to trimming and J lost 5 bases; unmatched junction nucleotides: 6. Germline-derived CDR1 and CDR2 are SGHDT and YYEEEE. The CDR3 sequence is CASSGGQGARTEAFF. CDR3 in DNA: TGTGCCAGCAGCGGGGGACAGGGGGCGCGAACTGAAGCTTTCTTT.